Listed here are 19 T cell receptor beta chains from one sample, sequenced in a study of neurological immune-mediated disorders. TCRdb analysed the 5' RACE reads with MiXCR anew, one entry per CDR3 protein. Here the sample spans tens of thousands of distinct CDR3 sequences, roughly 8% being singletons. This sample's time point: longitudinal time-point 3. The sample taken for sequencing was PBMCs. Receptors originate from a woman between 40 and 55 years old in good health.

The chain recombines TRBV5-1 with TRBJ2-7; D is unclear. V was trimmed by 4 bases and J by 3 bases, leaving 17 bases between them. The germline V gene encodes CDR1 SGHRS and CDR2 YFSETQ. The CDR3 runs 15 residues. As DNA, the CDR3 is TGCGCCAGCAGCCTGGTGCCCTCCTCCGACTACGAGCAGTACTTC. Residues: CASSLVPSSDYEQYF.

Many counts were recorded for this clonotype. V is TRBV24-1 and J is TRBJ2-5; 7 bases match TRBD1. CDR3 length: 13 amino acids. Losses at the gene ends were 3 bases for V and 9 bases for J; bases not matched to a gene: 6. The germline CDR1 and CDR2 sequences are KGHDR and SFDVKD. CDR3 residues: CATSDNRGLPQYF. The CDR3, as DNA: TGTGCCACCAGTGATAACAGGGGTTTACCCCAGTACTTC.

This clonotype was observed a handful of times. Possible read error: a much larger clone is one base away. V and J are TRBV5-1 and TRBJ2-5, with 11 bases identical to TRBD1. Germline V lookup: CDR1 SGHRS, CDR2 YFSETQ. This CDR3 has 16 residues. CDR3 loop: CASSLGDRGFQETKYF. As DNA, the CDR3 is TGCGCCAGCAGCTTGGGGGACAGGGGGTTTCAAGAGACCAAGTACTTC.

On this clonotype itself: A much larger clone lies a single base off, so this may be a read error. This chain links TRBV5-1 with TRBJ2-1; D is uncertain. The V gene lost 5 bases and the J gene lost 0 bases, with 9 bases spanning the gap. The CDR3 is 14 amino acids. CDR1 is SGHRS, CDR2 YFSETQ, per germline. CDR3 sequence reads: CASRPLGSYNEQFF. CDR3 DNA sequence: TGCGCCAGCAGACCACTTGGCTCCTACAATGAGCAGTTCTTC.

The genes are TRBV24-1 and TRBJ2-3, with D possibly matching TRBD2 (6 bases). From germline, CDR1 is KGHDR and CDR2 SFDVKD. CDR3 length equals 14 residues. V was pared by 3 bases and J by 5 bases, with 11 bases between. CDR3 residues: CATSDGLGGDTQYF. CDR3 DNA: TGTGCCACCAGTGATGGCTTGGGGGGAGATACGCAGTATTTT.

In its sample, this clonotype was seen many times. J is TRBJ2-3 and V is TRBV7-2; TRBD2 matches at 8 bases. This CDR3 comprises 13 residues. The V gene's germline CDR1 is SGHTA and CDR2 FQGNSA. The V and J ends lost 8 bases and 5 bases, in that order; junction bases with no gene match: 6. This CDR3 reads CASRRGEGDTQYF. CDR3 sequence (DNA): TGTGCCAGCCGGCGGGGGGAGGGAGATACGCAGTATTTT.

This clonotype was found many times. This chain joins TRBV7-2 and TRBJ2-3, with TRBD2 matching 13 bases. The CDR3 loop spans 16 amino acids. Losses at the gene ends were 5 bases for V and 2 bases for J; bases not matched to a gene: 4. Germline CDR1 reads SGHTA; CDR2 reads FQGNSA. The CDR3 nucleotides read TGTGCCAGCAGCCCGGGACTAGCGGGGCCCACAGATACGCAGTATTTT. Protein product: CASSPGLAGPTDTQYF.

The chain employs TRBV20-1 and TRBJ2-5; the D is unclear. The CDR3 has 11 residues. The germline V gene has CDR1 DFQATT and CDR2 SNEGSKA (reference sequence). With 1 base removed from V and 5 bases from J, the gap between germline ends came to 5 bases. CDR3 protein: CSARAQETQYF. The CDR3 DNA reads as TGCAGTGCTAGAGCACAGGAGACCCAGTACTTC.

At least ten counts were recorded for this clonotype. V usage is TRBV9 and J usage is TRBJ2-5, with 9 positions matching TRBD2. Trimming removed 0 bases from V and 3 bases from J; junction bases left unmatched: 9. Germline CDR1 is SGDLS and CDR2 is YYNGEE. The CDR3 is 17 residues long. CDR3 in DNA: TGTGCCAGCAGCGTAGGTGCTTGGACTAGCGCTAAAGAGACCCAGTACTTC. It codes for CASSVGAWTSAKETQYF. The full variable domain, with the rest looked up from reference TRBV9 and TRBJ2-5, is DSGVTQTPKHLITATGQRVTLRCSPRSGDLSVYWYQQSLDQGLQFLIQYYNGEERAKGNILERFSAQQFPDLHSELNLSSLELGDSALYFCASSVGAWTSAKETQYFGPGTRLLVL.

This clonotype was observed at least ten times. CDR3 residues: CASSLWTAVTEAFF. The CDR3, as DNA: TGTGCCAGCAGCTTATGGACAGCCGTCACTGAAGCTTTCTTT. The chain joins TRBV5-5 to TRBJ1-1; D perhaps matches TRBD1 (6 bases). There are 14 residues in the CDR3. Trimming stripped 2 bases from V and 4 bases from J, with 12 bases between. Germline V gives CDR1 SGHKS, CDR2 YYEKEE (reference sequence).

This clonotype was seen repeatedly, ten times or more. This chain links TRBV10-3 with TRBJ2-1; D is perhaps TRBD2 (6 bases). Between the trimmed V and J ends, which lost 0 bases and 2 bases, there was a span of 11 bases. Germline-derived CDR1 and CDR2 are ENHRY and SYGVKD. The CDR3 contains 16 residues. CDR3 in amino acids: CAISESTEGAYNEQFF. The CDR3 DNA follows: TGTGCCATCAGTGAGTCCACGGAGGGCGCCTACAATGAGCAGTTCTTC.

There are many counts of this clonotype. The chain combines TRBV29-1 with TRBJ2-2; D uncertain. The CDR3 runs to 13 residues. Germline CDR1 reads SQVTM; CDR2 reads ANQGSEA. V was clipped by 3 bases and J by 5 bases, with 10 bases between them. The CDR3 nucleotides read TGCAGCGTTGACAGGATGGGTACCGGGGAGCTGTTTTTT. Translating gives CSVDRMGTGELFF.

The table lists this clonotype with many counts. This chain's CDR3 is CAWSARSGGTYNEQFF. In nucleotides, the CDR3 is TGTGCCTGGAGTGCCCGTAGCGGGGGGACCTACAATGAGCAGTTCTTC. The rearrangement joins TRBV30 to TRBJ2-1; 10 nucleotides align to TRBD2. This CDR3 has 16 amino acids. Germline values: CDR1 GTSNPN, CDR2 SVGIG (reference sequence). Trimming cost V 1 base and J 2 bases; bases outside gene matches: 5.

There are many counts of this clonotype. The genes are TRBV9 and TRBJ2-7; D unclear. The CDR3 spans 15 residues. V was clipped by 0 bases and J by 2 bases, with 12 bases between them. CDR1 is SGDLS and CDR2 is YYNGEE in the germline V gene. CDR3 DNA sequence: TGTGCCAGCAGCGTAGGAGAGAGGAGAACCTACGAGCAGTACTTC. It yields the protein CASSVGERRTYEQYF.

This clonotype was seen at least ten times. This CDR3 reads CASSPRSGSSYEQYF. The CDR3 nucleotides read TGTGCCAGCTCACCAAGGAGCGGGAGCTCCTACGAGCAGTACTTC. The rearrangement links TRBV18 to TRBJ2-7, with 8 positions matching TRBD2. V lost 2 bases, J lost 0 bases, and 3 bases stayed unmatched. This CDR3 has 15 residues. Germline loops: CDR1 KGHSH, CDR2 LQKENI.

There are many counts of this clonotype. The chain is built from TRBV29-1 and TRBJ2-5; 8 nucleotides align to TRBD2. Germline CDR1 SQVTM, CDR2 ANQGSEA. This CDR3 has 13 residues. V lost 5 bases, J lost 3 bases, and 5 bases stayed unmatched. The CDR3 here is CSVYLSGEETQYF. The CDR3 coding sequence is TGCAGCGTTTACCTTAGCGGGGAAGAGACCCAGTACTTC.

This clonotype was recorded many times. V gene TRBV13 combines with J gene TRBJ2-1; 7 bases agree with TRBD2. Per germline, CDR1 PRHDT and CDR2 FYEKMQ (reference sequence). The CDR3 consists of 15 residues. The junction had 5 bases not matched to a gene; V was cut back by 4 bases and J by 2 bases. As DNA, the CDR3 is TGTGCCAGCAGCTCCCCTCTAGCGGCCTACAATGAGCAGTTCTTC. This codes for CASSSPLAAYNEQFF.

This clonotype came up many times. The rearrangement joins TRBV6-5 to TRBJ2-3; TRBD1 is a possible D gene (5 bases). This CDR3 has 15 residues. Per the germline V gene, CDR1 is MNHEY and CDR2 is SVGAGI. V was clipped by 5 bases and J by 0 bases, with 12 bases between them. The CDR3 DNA reads TGTGCCAGCAGTCGACAGACAGCGAGCACAGATACGCAGTATTTT. Encoded protein: CASSRQTASTDTQYF.

This clonotype was counted ten times or more. The J gene is TRBJ2-3, the V gene TRBV6-5, with 10 bases that match TRBD2. The V gene's germline CDR1 is MNHEY and CDR2 SVGAGI. This CDR3 has 15 amino acids. Trimming took 11 bases from V and 4 from J; bases not matched to a gene: 12. The CDR3 bases are TGTGCCGTATCGGGAGCGGGAGGGCCTGCAGATACGCAGTATTTT. Translating gives CAVSGAGGPADTQYF.